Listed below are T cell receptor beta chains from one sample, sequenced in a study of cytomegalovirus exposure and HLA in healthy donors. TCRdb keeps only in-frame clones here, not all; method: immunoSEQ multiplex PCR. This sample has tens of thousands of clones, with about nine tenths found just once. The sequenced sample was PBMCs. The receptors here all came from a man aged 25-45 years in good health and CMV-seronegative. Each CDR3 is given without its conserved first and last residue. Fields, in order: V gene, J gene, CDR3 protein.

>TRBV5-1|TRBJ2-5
ASSSTSGGAGGETQY
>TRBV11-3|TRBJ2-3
ASSQGGGLSGTYGTDTQY
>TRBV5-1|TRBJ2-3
ASSLDSGGSTDTQY
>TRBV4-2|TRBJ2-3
ASSQDRLAGGTDTQY
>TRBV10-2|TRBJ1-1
ASGGAEAF
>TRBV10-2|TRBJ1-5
ASGGQGTYQPQH
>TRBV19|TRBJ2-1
TSSGRRTYNEQF
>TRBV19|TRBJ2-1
ASTVGSISYNEQF
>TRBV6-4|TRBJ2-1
ARTLGQPRYNEQF
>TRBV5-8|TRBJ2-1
ASSFLNSAYNEQF
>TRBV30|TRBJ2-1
AWSVAPLAGLVYEQF
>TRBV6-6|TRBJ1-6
ASTRTGLENSPLH
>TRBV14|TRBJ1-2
ASSQGQTGGYGYT
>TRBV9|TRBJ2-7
ASSTRQDATYEQY
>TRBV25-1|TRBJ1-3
ASSDPLTGGLAGNTIY
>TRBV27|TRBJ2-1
ASSIPLVAGPYNEQF
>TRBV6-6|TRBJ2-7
ASSGTGGSEQY
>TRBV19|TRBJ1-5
ASRSQGRDQPQH
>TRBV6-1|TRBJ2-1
ASSEGLAGVEQF
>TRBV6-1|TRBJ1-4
ASSDAGGVGNEKLF
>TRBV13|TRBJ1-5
ASSLHPSNQPQH
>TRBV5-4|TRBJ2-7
ASSLWGDEQY
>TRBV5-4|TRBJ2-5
ASSFAGSSGETQY
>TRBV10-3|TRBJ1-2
AGSTGGEGYGYT
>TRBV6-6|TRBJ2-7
ASIRRGTEPEQY
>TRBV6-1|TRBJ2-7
ASSESDYEQY
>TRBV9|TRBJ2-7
ASANTGNSYEQY
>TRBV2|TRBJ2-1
ASRQGAWEQF
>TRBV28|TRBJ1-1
ASSLWAENTEAF
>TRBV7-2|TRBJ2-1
ASSLVSSAIGEQF
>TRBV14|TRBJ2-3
ASSQVGRDTQY
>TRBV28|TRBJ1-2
ASSLPLGGLGSTPENYGYT
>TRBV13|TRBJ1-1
ASSLTAMNTEAF
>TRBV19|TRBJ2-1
ASSDGGGNEQF
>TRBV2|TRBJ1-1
ASTRQRGTEAF
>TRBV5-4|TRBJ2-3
ASSLGPGNAPGTDTQY
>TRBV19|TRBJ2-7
ASSISRGPSYEQY
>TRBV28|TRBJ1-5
ASSFEQPNQPQH
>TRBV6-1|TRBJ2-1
ASSEMSGGASQVLEQF
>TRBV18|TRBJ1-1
ASSPPWRERRDTEAF
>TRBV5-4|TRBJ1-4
ASSLDQGGTNEKLF
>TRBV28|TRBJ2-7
ASSSRTGGTYEQY
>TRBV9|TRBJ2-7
ASSTLAGAFVEQY
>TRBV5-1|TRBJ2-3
ASSSTGTPSTDTQY
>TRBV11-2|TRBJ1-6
ASSLRSSYNSPLH
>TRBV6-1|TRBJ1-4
ASVIRGTGRNVF
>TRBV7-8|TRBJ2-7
ASSSHRGRPAYEQY
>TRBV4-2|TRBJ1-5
ASSPVGTGTYSNQPQH
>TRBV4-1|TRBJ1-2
ASSQDGGSGYGYT
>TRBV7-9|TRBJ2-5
ASSHGTRSY
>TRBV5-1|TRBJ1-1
ASSLTSNRDTPEAF
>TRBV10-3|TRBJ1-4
AIKSGKANEKLF
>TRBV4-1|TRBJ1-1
ASSQSGTLSTEAF
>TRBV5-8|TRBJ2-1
ASSFQGAYNEQF
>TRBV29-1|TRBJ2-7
SVRGQFGEQY
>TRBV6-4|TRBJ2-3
ASSEQPAPADTQY
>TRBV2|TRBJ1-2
ASRGQLYGYT
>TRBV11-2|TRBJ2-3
ASSLSILAGSRTDTQY
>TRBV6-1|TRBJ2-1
ASSGNDRDEQF